These 9 T cell receptor beta chains came from one sample sequenced in a study of cytomegalovirus exposure and HLA in healthy donors. It was with 60 Vbeta and 13 Jbeta primers that the PCR ran. Sequencing used immunoSEQ multiplex PCR; TCRdb keeps in-frame clones, though not all of them. In the table there are roughly 200,000 clones, around three quarters of which are singletons. The specimen was PBMCs. The receptors here all came from a man aged 25-40 years in good health and CMV-seronegative.

The rearrangement joins TRBV5-5 to TRBJ1-2; D perhaps matches TRBD1 (6 bases). Trimming stripped 1 base from V and 0 bases from J, with 10 bases between. Germline-derived CDR1 and CDR2 are SGHKS and YYEKEE (reference sequence). The CDR3 is made up of 15 amino acids. Written as DNA, the CDR3 is TGTGCCAGCAGCTTGCCTACAGGGACTAACTATGGCTACACCTTC. This sequence encodes CASSLPTGTNYGYTF.

This clone was observed a handful of times. The chain employs TRBV6-6 and TRBJ2-1, with 8 bases fitting TRBD2. Looked up from germline, CDR1 is MNHNY and CDR2 is SVGAGI (reference sequence). The CDR3 length is 15 residues. The V and J ends lost 0 bases and 4 bases, in that order; junction bases with no gene match: 2. CDR3 sequence reads: CASSYSASGYNEQFF. CDR3 coding DNA: TGTGCCAGCAGTTACTCGGCTAGCGGGTACAATGAGCAGTTCTTC.

This clone was observed a single time. The chain is built from TRBV14 and TRBJ1-2; 10 bases agree with TRBD1. The CDR3 covers 15 residues. V lost 6 bases and J lost 4; bases outside the gene matches: 8. Germline V gives CDR1 SGHDN, CDR2 FVKESK. The CDR3 loop is CASRTGGRSGYGYTF. In nucleotides, the CDR3 is TGTGCCAGCAGGACAGGGGGCAGGTCCGGCTATGGCTACACCTTC. Full variable domain (outside the CDR3, taken from reference TRBV14 and TRBJ1-2): EAGVTQFPSHSVIEKGQTVTLRCDPISGHDNLYWYRRVMGKEIKFLLHFVKESKQDESGMPNNRFLAERTGGTYSTLKVQPAELEDSGVYFCASRTGGRSGYGYTFGSGTRLTVV.

Notes on this clone: This CDR3 is also generated by other DNA sequences in the sample. Here the CDR3 DNA reads TGTGCCAGCAGGACTACTTGGACAGGGGAAGATAACGAGCAGTACTTC. It codes for CASRTTWTGEDNEQYF. The gene calls are TRBV6-6 and TRBJ2-7, with 9 bases matching TRBD1. Per germline, CDR1 MNHNY and CDR2 SVGAGI (reference sequence). The junction had 14 bases not matched to a gene; V was cut back by 6 bases and J by 5 bases. This CDR3 contains 16 residues.

This clone has a handful of counts. V is TRBV2 and J is TRBJ1-2; 10 bases map to TRBD1. V lost 4 bases to trimming and J lost 3 bases; unmatched junction nucleotides: 11. CDR3 length equals 17 residues. Germline assignment: CDR1 SNHLY and CDR2 FYNNEI. CDR3 sequence reads: CASSVPRDRGSDYGYTF. The CDR3, as DNA: TGTGCCAGCAGTGTACCCCGGGACAGGGGTTCGGACTATGGCTACACCTTC.

The chain employs TRBV28 and TRBJ2-1; D might be TRBD2 (5 bases). V was shortened by 4 bases and J by 10 bases, with 14 bases between the two germline ends. This CDR3 comprises 13 residues. Germline CDR1 MDHEN, CDR2 SYDVKM. This chain's CDR3 is CASSSGLAREQFF. DNA for the CDR3: TGTGCCAGCAGTTCCGGATTAGCGCGGGAGCAGTTCTTC. Complete variable domain (other parts from reference TRBV28 and TRBJ2-1): DVKVTQSSRYLVKRTGEKVFLECVQDMDHENMFWYRQDPGLGLRLIYFSYDVKMKEKGDIPEGYSVSREKKERFSLILESASTNQTSMYLCASSSGLAREQFFGPGTRLTVL.

This chain joins TRBV9 and TRBJ1-2; D remains ambiguous. The CDR3 extends over 14 amino acids. Germline CDR1 reads SGDLS; CDR2 reads YYNGEE. V was pared by 3 bases and J by 1 base, with 10 bases between. This chain's CDR3 is CASSGGPYNYGYTF. The CDR3 region has the DNA TGTGCCAGCAGCGGAGGGCCCTATAACTATGGCTACACCTTC.

This clone has more than one count but fewer than ten. The CDR3 sequence: CASSGGVAGANVLTF. As DNA, the CDR3 is TGTGCCAGCAGTGGGGGGGTAGCTGGGGCCAACGTCCTGACTTTC. This sequence joins TRBV2 and TRBJ2-6, with D tentatively TRBD2 (6 bases). This CDR3 region has 15 residues. From germline, CDR1 is SNHLY and CDR2 FYNNEI. V dropped 4 bases and J dropped 2 bases, with 9 bases sitting between them. The full variable domain, with the rest looked up from reference TRBV2 and TRBJ2-6, is EPEVTQTPSHQVTQMGQEVILRCVPISNHLYFYWYRQILGQKVEFLVSFYNNEISEKSEIFDDQFSVERPDGSNFTLKIRSTKLEDSAMYFCASSGGVAGANVLTFGAGSRLTVL.

In its sample, this clone was seen once. This chain joins TRBV15 and TRBJ2-2, with 11 positions matching TRBD2. V gave up 3 bases and J gave up 0 bases; unmatched junction bases: 12. Germline values: CDR1 LNHNV, CDR2 YYDKDF (reference sequence). The CDR3 covers 20 residues. Here the CDR3 reads CATSSGELAGVMSNTGELFF. In DNA form, the CDR3 reads TGTGCCACCAGCAGTGGGGAACTAGCGGGAGTAATGTCGAACACCGGGGAGCTGTTTTTT.